These T cell receptor beta chains were read from a single sample in a study of CXCR3-negative and CXCR3-positive naive CD8 T cells. Using the 5' RACE reads, TCRdb records one entry per CDR3 protein without DNA. Its listing shows around 140,000 distinct CDR3 sequences. The material sequenced was naive CXCR3- CD8+ T cells from blood. The receptors here all came from a human donor in good health. Some clones in this sample may be carry-over from other donors' samples. Both conserved end residues are part of each CDR3.

j_call: TRBJ1-2; v_call: TRBV12-3/TRBV12-4; cdr3_aa: CASSLFGIGYTF
j_call: TRBJ1-2; v_call: TRBV15; cdr3_aa: CATRGTGGYGYTF
j_call: TRBJ1-3; v_call: TRBV20-1; cdr3_aa: CSARTTGTGNTIYF
j_call: TRBJ2-1; v_call: TRBV12-3/TRBV12-4; cdr3_aa: CASSSTGVVGLAGAEEQFF
j_call: TRBJ2-7; v_call: TRBV7-8; cdr3_aa: CASSIGVASSYEQYF
j_call: TRBJ2-1; v_call: TRBV28; cdr3_aa: CASTPSGKEQFF
j_call: TRBJ2-7; v_call: TRBV20-1; cdr3_aa: CSARALTSGGSYEQYF
j_call: TRBJ2-7; v_call: TRBV7-9; cdr3_aa: CASSRGPGTGVLEQYF
j_call: TRBJ2-7; v_call: TRBV7-6; cdr3_aa: CASRQGQGPYEQYF
j_call: TRBJ1-2; v_call: TRBV20-1; cdr3_aa: CSASHKVAGLNYGYTF
j_call: TRBJ2-7; v_call: TRBV14; cdr3_aa: CASSQGSLEQYF
j_call: TRBJ2-1; v_call: TRBV29-1; cdr3_aa: CSVAIPEGGPNYNEQFF
j_call: TRBJ2-7; v_call: TRBV6-6; cdr3_aa: CASTTGAEQYF
j_call: TRBJ2-7; v_call: TRBV13; cdr3_aa: CASSPRHVNEQYF
j_call: TRBJ2-3; v_call: TRBV10-3; cdr3_aa: CAISSGGGFTDTQYF
j_call: TRBJ2-7; v_call: TRBV10-2; cdr3_aa: CASSPGTRLYEQYF